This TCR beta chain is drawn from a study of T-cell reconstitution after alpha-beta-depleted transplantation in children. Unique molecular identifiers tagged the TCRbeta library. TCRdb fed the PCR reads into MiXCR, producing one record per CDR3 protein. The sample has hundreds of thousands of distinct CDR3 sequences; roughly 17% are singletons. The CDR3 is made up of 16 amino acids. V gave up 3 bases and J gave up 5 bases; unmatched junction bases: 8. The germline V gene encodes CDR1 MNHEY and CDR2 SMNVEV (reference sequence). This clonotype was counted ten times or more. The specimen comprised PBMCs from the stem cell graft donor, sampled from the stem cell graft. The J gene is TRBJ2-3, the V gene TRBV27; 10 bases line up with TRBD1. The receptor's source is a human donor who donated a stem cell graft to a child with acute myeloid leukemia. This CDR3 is CASSFYDRGQVDTQYF. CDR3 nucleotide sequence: TGTGCCAGCAGTTTTTACGACAGGGGGCAGGTAGATACGCAGTATTTT.